The 23 T cell receptor beta chains below come from one sample, sequenced in a study of T-cell reconstitution after alpha-beta-depleted transplantation in children. Unique molecular identifiers tagged the TCRbeta library. TCRdb re-analysed the PCR reads in MiXCR, keeping a single row per CDR3 protein. The sample yields approximately 500,000 distinct CDR3 sequences, more than 9% seen once. Sequences were derived from PBMCs, sampled before TCRalphabeta/CD19-depleted stem cell transplant. The receptors come from a child under 10 years old with inherited bone marrow failure, due to receive a stem cell transplant.

This clonotype was counted a single time. A much larger clone sits a single nucleotide away, making a read error possible. The CDR3 nucleotides read TGTGCCAGCAGAGACTGGGGCTCTGGAAACACCATATATTTT. Its translation: CASRDWGSGNTIYF. The gene calls are TRBV6-1 and TRBJ1-3, with D unresolved. Trimming shortened V by 6 bases and J by 0 bases, and 9 bases separated the two germline ends. The CDR3 runs 14 residues. Germline V lookup: CDR1 MNHNS, CDR2 SASEGT.

Many counts were recorded for this clonotype. This sequence joins TRBV27 and TRBJ2-3, with a possible D match to TRBD1 (6 bases). Trimming pared 4 bases from V and 2 bases from J, leaving 16 bases between. Germline-derived CDR1 and CDR2 are MNHEY and SMNVEV (reference sequence). CDR3 length: 16 amino acids. In DNA, the CDR3 is TGTGCCAGCAGTTACAGGGAGACAGATAACACAGATACGCAGTATTTT. This encodes CASSYRETDNTDTQYF.

Only a few counts were recorded for this clonotype. This CDR3 reads CASSHRRPGGGTSPNEQFF. CDR3 bases: TGTGCCAGCAGCCACCGCCGACCTGGCGGTGGGACTAGTCCCAATGAGCAGTTCTTC. The chain joins TRBV11-1 to TRBJ2-1, with 8 bases that match TRBD2. Germline values: CDR1 SGHAT, CDR2 FQDESV (reference sequence). J was trimmed by 6 bases and V by 5 bases; bases with no gene match: 21. This CDR3 contains 19 residues.

The chain is built from TRBV5-1 and TRBJ2-5; D is unclear. The CDR3 loop spans 12 amino acids. Per the germline V gene, CDR1 is SGHRS and CDR2 is YFSETQ. The ends were cut back, 4 bases at V and 3 bases at J, with 7 bases in the middle. Here the CDR3 reads CASSATEETQYF. In DNA form, the CDR3 reads TGCGCCAGCAGCGCAACAGAAGAGACCCAGTACTTC.

This clonotype has at least ten counts. The DNA of the CDR3 is TGCAGTGCTAGTCGCGTAGACACCATATATTTT. It yields the protein CSASRVDTIYF. The chain links TRBV20-1 to TRBJ1-3, with no clear D. CDR1 is DFQATT and CDR2 is SNEGSKA in the germline V gene (reference sequence). The CDR3 is 11 residues long. Trimming stripped 3 bases from V and 8 bases from J, with 8 bases between.

This clonotype was counted ten times or more. The chain recombines TRBV4-3 with TRBJ2-7; TRBD1 or TRBD2 may be the D gene (5 bases each). CDR1 is LGHNA, CDR2 YSLEER, per germline. The length of the CDR3 is 14 residues. With 0 bases removed from V and 7 bases from J, the gap between germline ends came to 13 bases. CDR3 in amino acids: CASSQELGTGEQYF. CDR3 sequence (DNA): TGCGCCAGCAGCCAAGAACTAGGGACGGGAGAGCAGTACTTC.

This clonotype was seen a few times. V and J are TRBV12-3 or TRBV12-4 and TRBJ2-5, with 8 bases identical to TRBD1. The CDR3 is 17 amino acids. V lost 6 bases to trimming and J lost 5 bases; unmatched junction nucleotides: 17. CDR3 in amino acids: CASSWLVVQGDGETQYF. The DNA for the CDR3 is TGTGCCAGCAGCTGGCTGGTGGTACAGGGGGATGGGGAGACCCAGTACTTC.

This clonotype has at least ten counts. This chain links TRBV9 with TRBJ2-1; TRBD2 matches at 7 bases. Trimming at V came to 4 bases and at J to 0 bases, leaving 7 bases not matched to a gene. The germline CDR1 and CDR2 sequences are SGDLS and YYNGEE. The CDR3 length is 16 residues. The CDR3 DNA follows: TGTGCCAGCAGCACTCAAGCGGGATCCTCCTACAATGAGCAGTTCTTC. This gives the protein CASSTQAGSSYNEQFF.

This clonotype has ten or more counts. The chain links TRBV27 to TRBJ2-7, with D unclear. Germline V gives CDR1 MNHEY, CDR2 SMNVEV (reference sequence). The length of the CDR3 is 13 residues. V lost 2 bases, J lost 3 bases, and 8 bases lay in between. The CDR3 spells CASSLQVNYEQYF. DNA for the CDR3: TGTGCCAGCAGTTTACAAGTTAACTACGAGCAGTACTTC.

The V gene is TRBV6-2 or TRBV6-3, the J gene TRBJ2-2, with TRBD2 matching over 12 bases. Germline trimming cut 0 bases from V and 0 bases from J; bases unmatched to any gene: 14. The CDR3 has 22 residues. Germline V gives CDR1 MNHEY, CDR2 SVGEGT. The CDR3 sequence is CASSYSRGRLAGAAANTGELFF. The DNA of the CDR3 is TGTGCCAGCAGTTACTCCAGGGGTCGACTAGCGGGAGCAGCCGCGAACACCGGGGAGCTGTTTTTT.

This clonotype has at least ten counts. Written as DNA, the CDR3 is TGCAGCGCCCTAGACAGGGAGGTCAACGAGCAGTACTTC. Its protein is CSALDREVNEQYF. The chain links TRBV29-1 to TRBJ2-7; possibly TRBD1 for D (7 bases). Germline V lookup: CDR1 SQVTM, CDR2 ANQGSEA. The V and J ends lost 7 bases and 5 bases respectively, with 18 bases between them. The CDR3 sequence is 13 residues long.

On this clonotype: A much larger clone differs by one base, so this may be a read error. The chain combines TRBV27 with TRBJ2-7; maybe TRBD2 (5 bases). The CDR3 spans 13 residues. CDR1 and CDR2 from the germline V gene are MNHEY and SMNVEV (reference sequence). CDR3 loop: CASSFSPEGEPYF. Here the CDR3 DNA reads TGTGCCAGCAGTTTTTCTCCCGAGGGCGAGCCGTACTTC.

This clonotype came up a few times. The CDR3 sequence is CASSQDFPFRSTDTQYF. The CDR3 coding sequence is TGTGCCAGCAGCCAAGATTTCCCGTTCAGGAGCACAGATACGCAGTATTTT. The rearrangement links TRBV14 to TRBJ2-3; no firm D call. Germline loops: CDR1 SGHDN, CDR2 FVKESK. Trimming left V 0 bases short and J 0 bases short, with 13 bases between. The CDR3 has 17 residues.

This clonotype was observed at least ten times. This rearrangement joins TRBV20-1 to TRBJ1-2; the D is unclear. This CDR3 is built from 13 residues. Germline V gene sequence: CDR1 DFQATT, CDR2 SNEGSKA (reference sequence). Trimming cost V 6 bases and J 0 bases, with 11 bases left between them. CDR3 nucleotides: TGCAGTGCAGAAGGGCTACCTAACTATGGCTACACCTTC. The encoded protein is CSAEGLPNYGYTF.

This clonotype was counted at least ten times. The J gene is TRBJ2-1, the V gene TRBV7-2; tentative D call: TRBD2 (6 bases). The V end lost 3 bases, the J end lost 4 bases, and 10 bases lay between the germline ends. Per the germline V gene, CDR1 is SGHTA and CDR2 is FQGNSA. The CDR3 covers 14 residues. The CDR3 reads CASSLRDQYNEQFF. The CDR3 bases are TGTGCCAGCAGCTTGCGGGACCAATACAATGAGCAGTTCTTC.

A few counts support this clonotype. The V gene is TRBV5-6, the J gene TRBJ2-2; D might be TRBD2 (6 bases). The CDR3 covers 15 residues. V dropped 4 bases and J dropped 6 bases, with 16 bases sitting between them. Germline V gene lookup returns CDR1 SGHDT and CDR2 YYEEEE. CDR3 amino acids: CASSPGLYYAGELFF. CDR3 bases: TGTGCCAGCAGCCCGGGACTGTATTACGCCGGGGAGCTGTTTTTT.

This clonotype was seen only a few times. The rearrangement uses TRBV27 and TRBJ2-7; no firm D call. The V gene's germline CDR1 is MNHEY and CDR2 SMNVEV (reference sequence). Trimming removed 2 bases from V and 2 bases from J, with 10 bases in between. This CDR3 region has 14 residues. CDR3 amino acids: CASSLGATAYEQYF. In DNA, the CDR3 is TGTGCCAGCAGTTTAGGTGCTACCGCCTACGAGCAGTACTTC.

This clonotype was counted ten times or more. This sequence joins TRBV29-1 and TRBJ2-1; perhaps TRBD1 as D (6 bases). Germline loops: CDR1 SQVTM, CDR2 ANQGSEA. Trimming removed 7 bases from V and 5 bases from J, with 18 bases in between. The CDR3 consists of 14 residues. The CDR3 spells CSASRGWRNNEQFF. The CDR3 nucleotides are TGCAGCGCCAGCAGGGGCTGGCGGAACAATGAGCAGTTCTTC.

This sequence joins TRBV29-1 and TRBJ2-7, with D hard to call. The CDR3 runs to 13 residues. Germline CDR1 is SQVTM and CDR2 is ANQGSEA. The ends were cut back, 5 bases at V and 1 base at J, with 12 bases in the middle. CDR3: CSVRVRTSYEQYF. Here the CDR3 DNA reads TGCAGCGTTAGGGTCCGTACTTCCTACGAGCAGTACTTC.

This clonotype occurred a few times. J is TRBJ1-5 and V is TRBV7-2; no firm D call. Germline CDR1 SGHTA, CDR2 FQGNSA. The CDR3 runs 17 residues. V lost 1 base and J lost 0, with 13 bases in between. The CDR3 here is CASSLVFRLNSNQPQHF. CDR3 nucleotides: TGTGCCAGCAGCTTAGTTTTCAGGCTTAATAGCAATCAGCCCCAGCATTTT.

In the case of this clonotype: Germline is not matched at one junction end, which may reflect a read error. This chain joins TRBV20-1 and TRBJ2-7; 11 bases map to TRBD2. CDR3 length: 16 residues. CDR1 and CDR2 (germline): DFQATT, SNEGSKA (reference sequence). Here the CDR3 reads CCARVHKLAGVGKQYF. In nucleotides, the CDR3 is TGCTGTGCTAGAGTCCACAAACTAGCGGGAGTCGGGAAGCAGTACTTC.

This clonotype was found many times. The J gene is TRBJ2-7, the V gene TRBV4-3; a weak D match, TRBD1 (5 bases). Germline V gene sequence: CDR1 LGHNA, CDR2 YSLEER. The CDR3 covers 13 residues. The germline V and J ends were trimmed by 2 bases and 9 bases, with 14 bases remaining between them. CDR3 loop: CASSQSVQGAQYF. The DNA of the CDR3 is TGCGCCAGCAGCCAAAGCGTGCAGGGTGCGCAGTACTTC.

The chain couples TRBV4-3 to TRBJ2-2; D is perhaps TRBD1 (5 bases). The CDR3 length is 14 residues. Per the germline V gene, CDR1 is LGHNA and CDR2 is YSLEER. V dropped 0 bases and J dropped 5 bases, with 7 bases sitting between them. The CDR3: CASSQEAGTGELFF. The DNA of the CDR3 is TGCGCCAGCAGCCAAGAAGCAGGGACCGGGGAGCTGTTTTTT.